These 18 T cell receptor delta chains were all obtained from the same sample, sequenced in a study of gamma-delta chains in newborns, infants, children. TCRdb used CATT to re-call clones from the reads. The sample includes roughly 15,000 delta-chain clones, less than 9.5% seen only once; the top ten take approximately 20%. Sequencing input: blood. The receptor source for this set is a child who was a newborn, infant or young child, either healthy, febrile or measles-vaccinated (not recorded which).

This clone is labeled medium-sized. Distinct nucleotide sequences in the sample also encode this CDR3. This chain joins TRDV2 and TRDJ1, with D maybe TRDD3 (5 bases). There are 14 residues in the CDR3. V was pared by 0 bases and J by 0 bases, with 7 bases between. Germline-derived CDR1 and CDR2 are GEAIGNYY and EKD. The CDR3 protein is CACDTVGYTDKLIF. Written as DNA, the CDR3 is TGTGCCTGTGACACCGTGGGATACACCGATAAACTCATCTTT.

This clone was counted between two and nine times. Other DNA sequences from this sample encode an identical CDR3 as well. The chain has TRDV2 and TRDJ3; TRDD3 matches at 8 bases. Germline V gene data show CDR1 as GEAIGNYY and CDR2 as EKD. V gave up 3 bases and J gave up 0 bases; unmatched junction bases: 6. This CDR3 has 18 residues. CDR3 loop: CACDLLGASSWDTRQMFF. CDR3 DNA sequence: TGTGCCTGTGACTTACTGGGGGCCTCCTCCTGGGACACCCGACAGATGTTTTTC.

The chain links TRDV2 to TRDJ3; unclear D gene. This CDR3 comprises 17 residues. V was trimmed by 1 base and J by 0 bases, leaving 9 bases between them. Looked up from germline, CDR1 is GEAIGNYY and CDR2 is EKD. DNA for the CDR3: TGTGCCTGTGACACTACAGGTGTCTCCTGGGACACCCGACAGATGTTTTTC. Amino acids: CACDTTGVSWDTRQMFF.

As concerns this clone: Since a far larger clone is one base different, this is likely a read error. The same CDR3 can be traced to other DNA sequences in this sample. CDR3 coding DNA: TGTGCCTGCGACATACTGGGGGATAGCTCCTGGGACACCCGACAGATGTTTTTC. It specifies CACDILGDSSWDTRQMFF. This rearrangement joins TRDV2 to TRDJ3; 11 nucleotides agree with TRDD3. CDR3 length: 18 amino acids. Germline assignment: CDR1 GEAIGNYY and CDR2 EKD.

This chain's CDR3 is CACDLLGDSPLLSWDTRQMFF. CDR3 DNA sequence: TGTGCCTGTGACCTACTGGGGGATTCCCCACTGCTCTCCTGGGACACCCGACAGATGTTTTTC. V usage is TRDV2 and J usage is TRDJ3, with 10 bases identical to TRDD3. V shed 3 bases, J shed 0 bases, and the junction held 13 bases outside the gene matches. The CDR3 loop spans 21 amino acids. Per the germline V gene, CDR1 is GEAIGNYY and CDR2 is EKD.

This clone turned up a few times. V gene TRDV2 combines with J gene TRDJ3, with TRDD3 matching 11 bases. The CDR3 extends over 19 amino acids. Germline trimming cut 3 bases from V and 0 bases from J; bases unmatched to any gene: 6. Germline-derived CDR1 and CDR2 are GEAIGNYY and EKD. Here the CDR3 reads CACDVVLGDNSWDTRQMFF. CDR3 nucleotide sequence: TGTGCCTGTGACGTGGTACTGGGGGATAACTCCTGGGACACCCGACAGATGTTTTTC.

CDR3 protein: CACDILGDLHSSWDTRQMFF. CDR3 in DNA: TGTGCCTGTGACATACTGGGGGATCTCCATAGCTCCTGGGACACCCGACAGATGTTTTTC. The V gene is TRDV2, the J gene TRDJ3; 10 nucleotides match TRDD3. The CDR3 is 20 amino acids. The junction had 9 bases not matched to a gene; V was cut back by 2 bases and J by 0 bases. Germline assignment: CDR1 GEAIGNYY and CDR2 EKD.

Notes on this clone: At one end, the junction sequence differs from germline, possibly due to a read error. CDR3 DNA: TGTGCCTGTGACGGGGCTGGGGGCTCCCGGGACACCCGACAGATGTTTTTC. This encodes CACDGAGGSRDTRQMFF. The genes are TRDV2 and TRDJ3, with 7 bases aligning to TRDD3. Germline-derived CDR1 and CDR2 are GEAIGNYY and EKD. The CDR3 contains 17 residues.

A remark on this clone: TCRdb attributes to this sequence the protein of a much larger clone, which differs from the DNA translation at residue 14; a read error is likely, and the protein displayed is translated from the DNA. The rearrangement uses TRDV2 and TRDJ3, with 8 positions matching TRDD3. The CDR3 spans 16 residues. CDR1 and CDR2 (germline): GEAIGNYY, EKD. The CDR3 is CACDGIRSWDTRQTFF. The CDR3, as DNA: TGTGCCTGTGACGGGATACGCTCCTGGGACACCCGACAGACGTTTTTC.

In the case of this clone: The protein given by TCRdb reflects a much larger clone and differs at residue 12 from this DNA's translation, likely from a read error; the protein shown is the DNA's translation. The rearrangement links TRDV2 to TRDJ2; 11 nucleotides align to TRDD3. The CDR3 extends over 15 amino acids. The germline CDR1 and CDR2 sequences are GEAIGNYY and EKD. CDR3 residues: CACDTVGDTTAHLFF. CDR3 DNA sequence: TGTGCCTGTGACACCGTGGGGGATACGACAGCACACCTCTTCTTT.

At least ten counts were recorded for this clone. Within the sample, other DNA sequences also encode this same CDR3. The chain joins TRDV2 to TRDJ3; tentatively, D is TRDD3 (6 bases). The ends were cut back, 0 bases at V and 1 base at J, with 12 bases in the middle. This CDR3 is 18 amino acids long. Germline lookup yields CDR1 GEAIGNYY and CDR2 EKD. The DNA for the CDR3 is TGTGCCTGTGACACCTGGGGGCCTCTTTCCTGGGACACCCGACAGATGTTTTTC. This sequence encodes CACDTWGPLSWDTRQMFF.

This clone was detected a few times. One junction end disagrees with the germline gene, perhaps due to a read error. In the same sample, other DNA sequences code for this CDR3. The chain joins TRDV2 to TRDJ3; weak D call: TRDD3 (5 bases). This CDR3 comprises 17 residues. Looked up from germline, CDR1 is GEAIGNYY and CDR2 is EKD. CDR3 sequence: CACDTITSSWDTRQMFF. The CDR3, as DNA: TGTGCCTGTGACACGATAACTAGCTCCTGGGACACCCGACAGATGTTCTTC.

This clone was recorded a few times. Sequence at one end of the junction differs from germline and may be a read error. The CDR3 DNA follows: TGTGCCTTTGACCCCTTACTGGGGGCTTTGACAGCACAACTCTTCTTT. Translated, it gives CAFDPLLGALTAQLFF. This chain links TRDV2 with TRDJ2; 8 bases line up with TRDD3. This CDR3 is built from 16 residues. Germline V gives CDR1 GEAIGNYY, CDR2 EKD.

A word on this clone: One end of the junction fails to match germline, which may point to a read error. The chain combines TRDV2 with TRDJ1; TRDD3 matches 9 bases. Germline CDR1 is GEAIGNYY and CDR2 is EKD. The CDR3 length is 13 residues. Here the CDR3 DNA reads TGTGCCTGTGACGCCTGGGGGATCGATGAACTCATCTTT. Protein product: CACDAWGIDELIF.

This clone was seen a handful of times. V gene TRDV2 combines with J gene TRDJ3; 7 bases agree with TRDD3. V dropped 2 bases and J dropped 0; count of bases not matched to a gene: 9. This CDR3 has 19 amino acids. Germline CDR1 GEAIGNYY, CDR2 EKD. The CDR3 is CACDKVTGAYSWDTRQMFF. DNA for the CDR3: TGTGCCTGTGACAAGGTTACTGGGGCCTACTCCTGGGACACCCGACAGATGTTTTTC.

The gene calls are TRDV2 and TRDJ3; 11 positions agree with TRDD3. This CDR3 region has 22 residues. Germline V gene lookup returns CDR1 GEAIGNYY and CDR2 EKD. V lost 0 bases, J lost 0 bases, and 12 bases stayed unmatched. CDR3 DNA: TGTGCCTGTGACACCGTTAAGGTGGGGGATACGACAAGCTCCTGGGACACCCGACAGATGTTTTTC. Encoded protein: CACDTVKVGDTTSSWDTRQMFF.

The table lists this clone with a few counts. For this DNA, TCRdb reports the protein of a much larger clone, which diverges at residue 16, most likely from a read error; the protein presented here is translated directly from the DNA. This chain links TRDV2 with TRDJ3, with 9 positions matching TRDD3. This CDR3 has 18 amino acids. Germline CDR1 is GEAIGNYY and CDR2 is EKD. This chain's CDR3 is CACDTVLGDSWDTRQTFF. The CDR3 nucleotides are TGTGCCTGTGACACCGTACTGGGGGACTCCTGGGACACCCGACAGACGTTTTTC.

This chain links TRDV2 with TRDJ3; the match to TRDD3 covers 7 bases. Germline loops: CDR1 GEAIGNYY, CDR2 EKD. J was trimmed by 0 bases and V by 5 bases; bases with no gene match: 9. CDR3 size: 18 residues. The CDR3 region has the DNA TGTGCCTGTGGGACCGGGATACCCAGCTCCTGGGACACCCGACAGATGTTTTTC. This translates into CACGTGIPSSWDTRQMFF.